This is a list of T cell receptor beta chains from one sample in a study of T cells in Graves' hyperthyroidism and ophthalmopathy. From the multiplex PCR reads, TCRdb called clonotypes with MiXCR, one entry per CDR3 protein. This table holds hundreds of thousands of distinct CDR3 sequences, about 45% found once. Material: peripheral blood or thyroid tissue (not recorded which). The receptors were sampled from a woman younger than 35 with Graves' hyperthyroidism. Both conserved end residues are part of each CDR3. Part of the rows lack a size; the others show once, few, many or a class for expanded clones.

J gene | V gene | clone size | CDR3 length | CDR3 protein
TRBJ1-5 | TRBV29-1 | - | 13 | CSGGTGTYQPQHF
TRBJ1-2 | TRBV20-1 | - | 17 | CSARDTYVRGSNYGYTF
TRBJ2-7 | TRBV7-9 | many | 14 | CASSELAGGYEQYF
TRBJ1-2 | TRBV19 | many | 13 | CASSKSGNYGYTF
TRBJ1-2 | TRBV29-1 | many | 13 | CSVVSRGSYGYTF
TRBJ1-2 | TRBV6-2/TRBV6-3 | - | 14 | CASSYSGGSYGYTF
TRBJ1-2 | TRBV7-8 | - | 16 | CASSLELWDRSYGYTF
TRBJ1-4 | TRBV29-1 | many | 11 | CSVGSNEKLFF
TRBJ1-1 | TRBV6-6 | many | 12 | CATSQRNTEAFF
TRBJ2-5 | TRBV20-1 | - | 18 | CSALIGAGEDFAQETQYF
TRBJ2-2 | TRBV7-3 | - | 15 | CASSLTPRGTGELFF
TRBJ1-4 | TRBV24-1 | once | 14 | CATSDSSEDEKLFF
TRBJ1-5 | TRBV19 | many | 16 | CASSTLAQGSNQPQHF
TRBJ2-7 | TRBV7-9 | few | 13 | CASSQDLLYEQYF
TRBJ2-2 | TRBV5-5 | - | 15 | CASSDLTGDTGELVF
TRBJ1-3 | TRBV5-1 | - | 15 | CASSLDPEAEGTIYF
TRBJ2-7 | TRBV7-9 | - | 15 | CVSSAIAEDPYEQYF
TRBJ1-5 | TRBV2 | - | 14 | CARHGTASNQPQHF
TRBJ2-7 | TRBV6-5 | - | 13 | CASSYRTSYEQYF
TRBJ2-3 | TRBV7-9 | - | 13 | CAVTTGGPDTQYF
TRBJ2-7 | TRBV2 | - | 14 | CASLTGAVPYEQYF
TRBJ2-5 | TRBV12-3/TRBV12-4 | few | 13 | CASTTDRGETQYF
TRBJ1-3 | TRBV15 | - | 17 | CATSRSPQGGTRNTIYF
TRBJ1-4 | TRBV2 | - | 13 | CASTSGGKEKLFF
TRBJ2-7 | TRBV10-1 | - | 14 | CASSESRASYEQYF
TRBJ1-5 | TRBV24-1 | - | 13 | CASTAGGGQPQHF
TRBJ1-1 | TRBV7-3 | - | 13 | CANSLAYGAEAFF
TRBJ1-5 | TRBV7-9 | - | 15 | CASSLGRGEGQPQHF